This section outlines one TCR beta chain sequence together with its context. The target antigen is unknown. The CDR3 has 15 residues. Germline V gene sequence: CDR1 MNHEY, CDR2 SMNVEV (reference sequence). V lost 1 base and J lost 4, with 11 bases in between. The sample comes from a study of T cell responses to AZD1222 COVID-19 vaccine. The wider study: Second doses at about 4 or about 12 weeks were pooled. Study results and limitations: Clonal diversity was possibly underestimated; the donors were predominantly white British and more often female. Repertoire sampling was restricted to post-peak T cell response timepoints.

The method was immunoSEQ multiplex PCR; TCRdb's version includes in-frame clones alone and lacks a portion of them. The sample has approximately 120,000 clones, less than 90% seen once; the top ten hold roughly 4.5%. The sequence came from an adult in good health. This specimen was peripheral blood, taken on day 0 of AZD1222 vaccination. V and J are TRBV27 and TRBJ1-5, with TRBD1 as a possible D gene (5 bases). CDR3 in amino acids: CASSLWGKANQPQHF. The CDR3 coding sequence is TGTGCCAGCAGTTTATGGGGGAAAGCGAATCAGCCCCAGCATTTT.